This paragraph reports one T cell receptor beta chain. This sample was taken from a study of T-cell memory formation after mild COVID-19. Germline assignment: CDR1 MGHRA and CDR2 YSYEKL. The CDR3 covers 15 residues. Trimming removed 1 base at V and 8 bases at J, with 17 bases between. MiXCR, run by TCRdb on the 5' RACE reads, gives a single entry per CDR3 protein. The data show about 290,000 distinct CDR3 sequences, with 15% to 20% seen just once and roughly a fifth held by the top ten. The material sequenced was PBMCs or a T cell subset sorted from them (not recorded which). The TCR was taken from a man between 18 and 29 years old who had mild COVID-19 (a few samples of this study predate the infection). Cell type and time point are not known. The chain links TRBV4-1 to TRBJ1-2; D is uncertain. The DNA for the CDR3 is TGCGCCAGCAGCCAAGTCACGCCACCCGCGGGAGGCTACACCTTC. Translation gives CASSQVTPPAGGYTF.